Listed here is a single T cell receptor (beta chain). Germline CDR1 reads KGHSH; CDR2 reads LQKENI. V gave up 2 bases and J gave up 3 bases, with 16 bases separating them. CDR3 length: 16 amino acids. This sample was included in a study of blood T cell repertoires in COVID-19. Study at large: Sites across the United States, Italy and Spain contributed samples from acute and convalescent COVID-19. The analysed material was cDNA or gDNA that came from T cells, B-cell-depleted T cells, or PBMCs.

Sequencing was performed with immunoSEQ multiplex PCR; in TCRdb, only in-frame clones are kept and a portion is missing. The data show fewer than 300,000 clones, 85% seen once. The V gene is TRBV18, the J gene TRBJ1-2, with unresolved D. The clonotype was recovered from a human donor in a cohort sampled during active COVID-19. Source material: peripheral blood. CDR3 sequence reads: CASSPFVGSGDYGYTF. The CDR3 bases are TGTGCCAGCTCACCATTTGTAGGGAGCGGTGACTATGGCTACACCTTC.